This is a list of T cell receptor beta chains from one sample in a study of blood T cells in healthy people across ages. TCRdb re-called the 5' RACE reads through MiXCR, storing one row per CDR3 protein. The sample has 800,000 or so distinct CDR3 sequences; about half are singletons. What was sequenced was blood. These TCRs come from a man older than 75 in good health. Each CDR3 is given with its conserved first and last residue. A D gene is named only where the DNA matches it firmly. Rows give clone size only sometimes, using once, few, many, or a class for an expanded clone.

j_gene,abundance,d_gene,v_gene,CDR3aa,CDR3nt
TRBJ2-3,-,TRBD2,TRBV6-1,CASSESPTSGSTDTQYF,TGTGCCAGCAGTGAATCCCCGACTAGCGGGAGCACAGATACGCAGTATTTT
TRBJ2-2,few,TRBD2,TRBV15,CATSRSGTSGYTGELFF,TGTGCCACCAGCAGATCCGGGACTAGCGGATACACCGGGGAGCTGTTTTTT
TRBJ2-1,-,-,TRBV15,CATSRELGEQFF,TGTGCCACCAGCAGAGAACTGGGTGAGCAGTTCTTC
TRBJ2-1,few,TRBD1,TRBV27,CASSPRQGAGSNEQFF,TGTGCCAGCAGTCCAAGACAGGGGGCCGGTTCAAATGAGCAGTTCTTC
TRBJ2-3,-,TRBD1,TRBV7-9,CASSLDGQGGADTQYF,TGTGCCAGCAGCTTAGACGGACAGGGGGGCGCAGATACGCAGTATTTT
TRBJ2-7,-,TRBD2,TRBV20-1,CSAPGLAGQGTHEQYF,TGCAGTGCTCCAGGACTAGCGGGACAGGGGACCCACGAGCAGTACTTC
TRBJ2-7,few,TRBD2,TRBV24-1,CATSEGTSGREYEQYF,TGTGCCACCAGTGAGGGGACTAGCGGGAGAGAATACGAGCAGTACTTC
TRBJ2-1,few,-,TRBV6-5,CASSKGASYNEQFF,TGTGCCAGCAGTAAAGGGGCCTCCTACAATGAGCAGTTCTTC
TRBJ2-3,many,TRBD2,TRBV7-3,CASSPRTSGSTDTQYF,TGTGCCAGCAGCCCCCGGACTAGCGGGAGCACAGATACGCAGTATTTT
TRBJ1-5,-,-,TRBV7-6,CASSADRSEPQHF,TGTGCCAGCAGCGCCGACAGATCAGAGCCCCAGCATTTT
TRBJ2-4,-,-,TRBV24-1,CATSDPIDFSGEQYF,TGTGCCACCAGTGATCCCATCGACTTTAGCGGTGAGCAGTACTTC
TRBJ1-2,-,-,TRBV4-1,CASSQGGFDYGYTF,TGCGCCAGCAGCCAAGGGGGGTTTGACTATGGCTACACCTTC
TRBJ2-2,-,-,TRBV9,CASSQRVNTGELFF,TGTGCCAGCAGCCAGCGCGTCAACACCGGGGAGCTGTTTTTT
TRBJ2-1,-,-,TRBV29-1,CSVLGAEDYYYNEQFF,TGCAGCGTTTTAGGGGCCGAGGACTACTATTACAATGAGCAGTTCTTC
TRBJ2-7,-,-,TRBV20-1,CSAPLTGSYNEQYF,TGCAGTGCACCTCTAACCGGCTCCTACAATGAGCAGTACTTC
TRBJ1-2,-,-,TRBV20-1,CSASRGSQGGYTF,TGCAGTGCCTCCAGGGGCTCCCAGGGGGGCTACACCTTC
TRBJ2-7,-,-,TRBV14,CASSPRLRGSEQYF,TGTGCCAGCAGCCCACGTTTGAGGGGCAGCGAGCAGTACTTC
TRBJ2-1,few,TRBD2,TRBV5-6,CASSFSSGRFSYNEQFF,TGTGCCAGCAGCTTCAGTAGCGGGAGGTTCTCCTACAATGAGCAGTTCTTC
TRBJ2-1,few,-,TRBV7-3,CASSLTSPGLIYNEQFF,TGTGCCAGCAGCTTAACGTCCCCAGGGCTGATCTACAATGAGCAGTTCTTC
TRBJ2-1,-,TRBD1,TRBV28,CASSPSPGQGRYEQFF,TGTGCCAGCAGTCCTTCACCGGGACAGGGGCGTTATGAGCAGTTCTTC
TRBJ2-3,many,-,TRBV29-1,CSVGRDVASDTQYF,TGCAGCGTTGGCCGGGACGTAGCTTCAGATACGCAGTATTTT
TRBJ2-7,many,-,TRBV12-3/TRBV12-4,CASSHLGRGDEQYF,TGTGCCAGCAGTCACCTGGGAAGGGGAGACGAGCAGTACTTC
TRBJ2-6,few,TRBD2,TRBV7-2,CASSYTGTSGSGANVLTF,TGTGCCAGCAGCTATACCGGGACTAGCGGCTCTGGGGCCAACGTCCTGACTTTC
TRBJ2-1,-,-,TRBV5-1,CASSSGRPRNEQFF,TGCGCCAGCAGCTCTGGACGGCCTAGGAATGAGCAGTTCTTC
TRBJ2-1,-,TRBD1,TRBV10-3,CAISPHRTGATTHNEQFF,TGTGCCATCAGTCCGCACAGGACAGGGGCTACAACCCACAATGAGCAGTTCTTC
TRBJ2-1,-,TRBD2,TRBV2,CASSELAGRAGVQFF,TGTGCCAGCAGTGAGCTAGCGGGGAGGGCGGGGGTGCAGTTCTTC
TRBJ2-1,-,-,TRBV7-3,CASSLGLSLPNNEQFF,TGTGCCAGCAGCTTAGGACTAAGCCTCCCTAACAATGAGCAGTTCTTC
TRBJ1-4,-,-,TRBV3-1,CASSQDYRSHEKLFF,TGTGCCAGCAGCCAAGATTACAGGAGCCATGAAAAACTGTTTTTT
TRBJ2-3,-,TRBD2,TRBV12-3/TRBV12-4,CASRLAGGPNTDTQYF,TGTGCCAGCAGACTAGCGGGAGGGCCTAACACAGATACGCAGTATTTT
TRBJ2-3,-,-,TRBV24-1,CATSDRRGRVADTQYF,TGTGCCACCAGTGATCGACGGGGACGTGTTGCAGATACGCAGTATTTT
TRBJ2-1,few,-,TRBV24-1,CATSTRLEQFF,TGTGCCACCAGCACCAGGCTTGAGCAGTTCTTC
TRBJ2-3,few,TRBD2,TRBV20-1,CSASEGGSWDTQYF,TGCAGTGCTAGCGAGGGCGGGAGTTGGGATACGCAGTATTTT
TRBJ2-5,-,TRBD1,TRBV25-1,CASSERQGAYNEQYF,TGTGCCAGCAGTGAAAGGCAGGGGGCTTACAATGAGCAGTACTTC
TRBJ2-5,-,-,TRBV11-3,CASRQSETQYF,TGTGCCAGCAGACAAAGCGAGACCCAGTACTTC
TRBJ2-5,-,TRBD1,TRBV7-2,CAGSRPTGGVQTQYF,TGTGCCGGCAGCCGCCCGACAGGGGGTGTGCAGACCCAGTACTTC
TRBJ2-1,many,TRBD2,TRBV5-1,CASSLVGGGSYNEQFF,TGCGCCAGCAGCTTGGTCGGGGGGGGCTCCTACAATGAGCAGTTCTTC
TRBJ1-5,-,-,TRBV7-8,CASRPGGFVGNQPQHF,TGTGCCAGCAGACCCGGGGGATTTGTAGGCAATCAGCCCCAGCATTTT
TRBJ2-7,-,TRBD1,TRBV12-3/TRBV12-4,CASSSRTGAGYEQYF,TGTGCCAGCAGTTCCCGGACAGGGGCGGGTTACGAGCAGTACTTC
TRBJ2-7,-,-,TRBV6-1,CASKGGPSSYEQYF,TGTGCCAGCAAGGGGGGGCCGAGCTCCTACGAGCAGTACTTC
TRBJ2-7,-,-,TRBV6-5,CASSVSGQPYEQYF,TGTGCCAGCAGTGTGTCAGGGCAGCCCTACGAGCAGTACTTC
TRBJ1-1,-,-,TRBV28,CASSSSPAGADEAFF,TGTGCCAGCAGCAGTTCACCCGCCGGGGCAGATGAAGCTTTCTTT
TRBJ2-2,-,TRBD1,TRBV30,CAWTMTDRGTGELFF,TGTGCCTGGACTATGACGGACAGGGGGACCGGGGAGCTGTTTTTT
TRBJ2-1,-,TRBD2,TRBV28,CASSPTGTSDHNEQFF,TGTGCCAGCAGTCCAACCGGGACTAGCGATCACAATGAGCAGTTCTTC
TRBJ2-5,once,TRBD1,TRBV7-2,CASRQNRGRLETQYF,TGTGCCAGCAGGCAGAACAGGGGGCGCCTGGAGACCCAGTACTTC
TRBJ2-5,-,TRBD1,TRBV7-2,CASSLFGTGRGTQYF,TGTGCCAGCAGCTTATTTGGGACAGGGCGGGGGACCCAGTACTTC
TRBJ2-7,few,TRBD2,TRBV7-3,CASSPSGRAPYEQYF,TGTGCCAGCAGCCCGAGCGGGAGGGCGCCCTACGAGCAGTACTTC
TRBJ2-1,few,TRBD2,TRBV6-1,CASSDGLAGTGNEQFF,TGTGCCAGCAGTGATGGACTAGCGGGAACGGGTAATGAGCAGTTCTTC
TRBJ2-5,many,TRBD1,TRBV29-1,CSAASTGGWETQYF,TGCAGCGCGGCTTCAACAGGGGGCTGGGAGACCCAGTACTTC
TRBJ2-3,few,TRBD1,TRBV7-2,CASSLVTGGPDTQYF,TGTGCCAGCAGCTTAGTAACAGGGGGCCCGGATACGCAGTATTTT
TRBJ2-4,-,TRBD2,TRBV4-1,CASSPRRRSAGDTKNIQYF,TGCGCCAGCAGCCCCAGGAGGAGGTCAGCGGGGGACACCAAAAACATTCAGTACTTC
TRBJ1-5,-,-,TRBV20-1,CSAREEGRGNQPQHF,TGCAGTGCTAGGGAAGAGGGAAGGGGGAATCAGCCCCAGCATTTT
TRBJ1-2,-,-,TRBV12-3/TRBV12-4,CASSFGGSYTF,TGTGCCAGCAGTTTTGGTGGAAGCTACACCTTC
TRBJ2-7,-,-,TRBV14,CASSGPSTAYEQYF,TGTGCCAGCAGCGGACCCTCCACAGCTTACGAGCAGTACTTC